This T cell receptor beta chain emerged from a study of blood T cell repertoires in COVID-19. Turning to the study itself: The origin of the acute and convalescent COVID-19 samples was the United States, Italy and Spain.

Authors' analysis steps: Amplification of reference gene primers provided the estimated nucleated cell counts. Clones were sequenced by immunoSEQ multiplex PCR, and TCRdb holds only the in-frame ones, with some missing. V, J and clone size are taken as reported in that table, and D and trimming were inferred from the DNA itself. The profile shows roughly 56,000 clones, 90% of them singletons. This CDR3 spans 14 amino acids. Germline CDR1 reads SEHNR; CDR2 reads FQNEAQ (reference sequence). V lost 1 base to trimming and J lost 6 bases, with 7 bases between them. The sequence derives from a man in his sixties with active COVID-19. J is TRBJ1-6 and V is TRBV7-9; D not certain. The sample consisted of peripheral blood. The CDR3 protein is CASSLGPSNSPLHF. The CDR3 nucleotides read TGTGCCAGCAGCTTAGGGCCTTCTAATTCACCCCTCCACTTT.